This T cell receptor (beta chain) was obtained from a study of cytomegalovirus exposure and HLA in healthy donors. Study-level background: There were 65 million to 85 million unique TCRs (from HLA-typed donors) in an early data release.

A word on this clone: Its antigen is not identified.

General study findings and limits: The likely origin of a cluster of highly shared sequence variants was a sequencing artifact. The study recorded 150 to 200 TCR beta chains that were cytomegalovirus-associated. The CMV antigen specificity of a few CMV-associated chains was confirmed through in vitro analysis.

Both 60 Vbeta primers and 13 Jbeta primers went into the PCR. The table came from immunoSEQ multiplex PCR; TCRdb's copy has only in-frame clones and leaves some out. This sample has 120,000 to 150,000 clones, with around three quarters found just once. Germline values: CDR1 MDHEN, CDR2 SYDVKM. The CDR3 spans 16 residues. V lost 5 bases to trimming and J lost 3 bases, with 20 bases between them. The rearrangement uses TRBV28 and TRBJ2-7; D possibly corresponds to TRBD2 (7 bases). Sequencing was carried out using PBMCs. The TCR originated in a man aged 35-49 years in good health and CMV-seropositive. The CDR3 here is CASSPGGGGLYYEQYF. The DNA of the CDR3 is TGTGCCAGCAGTCCCGGAGGGGGGGGCCTATACTACGAGCAGTACTTC. Variable domain in full (rest from reference TRBV28 and TRBJ2-7): DVKVTQSSRYLVKRTGEKVFLECVQDMDHENMFWYRQDPGLGLRLIYFSYDVKMKEKGDIPEGYSVSREKKERFSLILESASTNQTSMYLCASSPGGGGLYYEQYFGPGTRLTVT.